This T cell receptor beta chain was sequenced for a study of cytomegalovirus exposure and HLA in healthy donors. The protocol was immunoSEQ multiplex PCR, while the TCRdb copy is restricted to in-frame clones and leaves out a portion. The table records hundreds of thousands of clones, roughly 90% of them present only once. The V end lost 5 bases, the J end lost 2 bases, and 15 bases lay between the germline ends. Germline values: CDR1 MNHEY, CDR2 SVGAGI. This CDR3 has 15 residues. This receptor was obtained from a man in his late teens or twenties in good health and CMV-seropositive. V gene TRBV6-5 combines with J gene TRBJ1-1; a weak D match, TRBD1 (5 bases). Specimen: PBMCs. CDR3 residues: CASSRRQGDNTEAFF. CDR3 nucleotide sequence: TGTGCCAGCAGTAGGAGGCAGGGAGATAACACTGAAGCTTTCTTT.